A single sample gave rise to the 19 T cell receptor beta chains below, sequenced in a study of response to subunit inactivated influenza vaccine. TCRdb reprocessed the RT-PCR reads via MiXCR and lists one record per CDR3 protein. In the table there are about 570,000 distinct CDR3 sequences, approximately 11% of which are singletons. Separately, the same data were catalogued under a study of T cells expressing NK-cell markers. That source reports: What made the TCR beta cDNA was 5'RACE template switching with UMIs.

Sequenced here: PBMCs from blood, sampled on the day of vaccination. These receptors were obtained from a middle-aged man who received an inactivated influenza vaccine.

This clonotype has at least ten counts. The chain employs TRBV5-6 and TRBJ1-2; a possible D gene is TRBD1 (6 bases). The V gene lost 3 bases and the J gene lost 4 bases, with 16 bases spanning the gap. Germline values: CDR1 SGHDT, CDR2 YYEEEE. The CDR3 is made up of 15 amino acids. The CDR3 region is CASSSSGGALYGYTF. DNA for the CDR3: TGTGCCAGCAGCTCGAGTGGGGGGGCCCTCTATGGCTACACCTTC. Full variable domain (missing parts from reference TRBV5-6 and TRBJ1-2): DAGVTQSPTHLIKTRGQQVTLRCSPKSGHDTVSWYQQALGQGPQFIFQYYEEEERQRGNFPDRFSGHQFPNYSSELNVNALLLGDSALYLCASSSSGGALYGYTFGSGTRLTVV.

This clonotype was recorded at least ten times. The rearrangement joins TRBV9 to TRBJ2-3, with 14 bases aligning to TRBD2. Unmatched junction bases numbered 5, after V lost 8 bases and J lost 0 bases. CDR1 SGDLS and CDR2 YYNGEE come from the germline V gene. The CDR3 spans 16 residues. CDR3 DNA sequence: TGTGCCAGTTCCGGACTAGCGGGAGGCAGCACAGATACGCAGTATTTT. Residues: CASSGLAGGSTDTQYF. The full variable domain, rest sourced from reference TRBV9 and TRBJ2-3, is DSGVTQTPKHLITATGQRVTLRCSPRSGDLSVYWYQQSLDQGLQFLIQYYNGEERAKGNILERFSAQQFPDLHSELNLSSLELGDSALYFCASSGLAGGSTDTQYFGPGTRLTVL.

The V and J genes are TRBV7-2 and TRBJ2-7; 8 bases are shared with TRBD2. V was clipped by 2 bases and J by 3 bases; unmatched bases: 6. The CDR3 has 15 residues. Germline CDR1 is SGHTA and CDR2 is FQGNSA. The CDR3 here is CASSLMAGGGYEQYF. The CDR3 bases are TGTGCCAGCAGCTTAATGGCGGGGGGAGGCTACGAGCAGTACTTC.

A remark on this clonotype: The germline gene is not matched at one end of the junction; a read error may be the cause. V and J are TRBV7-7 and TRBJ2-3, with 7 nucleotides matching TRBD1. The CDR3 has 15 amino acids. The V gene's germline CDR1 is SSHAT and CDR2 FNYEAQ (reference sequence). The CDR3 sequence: CASSQGQSSTDTQYF. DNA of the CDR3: TGTGCTAGCAGCCAGGGACAGAGTAGCACAGATACGCAGTATTTT.

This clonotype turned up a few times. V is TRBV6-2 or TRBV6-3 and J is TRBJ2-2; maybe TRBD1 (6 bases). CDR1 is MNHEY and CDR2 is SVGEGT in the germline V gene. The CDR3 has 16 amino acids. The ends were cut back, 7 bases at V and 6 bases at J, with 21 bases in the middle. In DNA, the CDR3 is TGTGCCAGCACTCCGCGTACAGGGTTTTCACCCGGGGAGCTGTTTTTT. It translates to CASTPRTGFSPGELFF.

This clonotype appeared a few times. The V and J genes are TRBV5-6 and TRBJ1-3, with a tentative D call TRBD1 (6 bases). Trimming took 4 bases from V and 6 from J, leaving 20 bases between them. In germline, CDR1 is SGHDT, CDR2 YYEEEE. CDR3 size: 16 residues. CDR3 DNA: TGTGCCAGCAGCGAGCACTACAGGGAAGTCGTAAACACCATATATTTT. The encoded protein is CASSEHYREVVNTIYF.

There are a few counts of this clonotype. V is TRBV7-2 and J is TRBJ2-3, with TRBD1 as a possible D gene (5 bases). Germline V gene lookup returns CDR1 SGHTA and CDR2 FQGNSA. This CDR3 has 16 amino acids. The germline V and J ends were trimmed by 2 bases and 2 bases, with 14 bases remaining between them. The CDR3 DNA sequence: TGTGCCAGCAGCTTAAGGGGTCCCTTCTACACAGATACGCAGTATTTT. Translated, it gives CASSLRGPFYTDTQYF.

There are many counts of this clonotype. CDR3 nucleotides: TGTGCCAGCAGCTTGGTGAGTTACAATGAGCAGTTCTTC. Translating it yields CASSLVSYNEQFF. This sequence joins TRBV11-2 and TRBJ2-1, with D hard to call. Trimming took 3 bases from V and 4 from J, leaving 7 bases between them. The CDR3 spans 13 residues. CDR1 is SGHAT, CDR2 FQNNGV, per germline. The complete variable domain, with remaining parts taken from reference TRBV11-2 and TRBJ2-1, reads EAGVAQSPRYKIIEKRQSVAFWCNPISGHATLYWYQQILGQGPKLLIQFQNNGVVDDSQLPKDRFSAERLKGVDSTLKIQPAKLEDSAVYLCASSLVSYNEQFFGPGTRLTVL.

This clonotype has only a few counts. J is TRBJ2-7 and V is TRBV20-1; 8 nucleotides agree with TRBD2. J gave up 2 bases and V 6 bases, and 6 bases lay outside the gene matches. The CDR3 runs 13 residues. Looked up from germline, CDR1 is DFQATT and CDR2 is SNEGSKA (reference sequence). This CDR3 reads CSANSGIAYEQYF. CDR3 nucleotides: TGCAGTGCAAATAGCGGGATCGCCTACGAGCAGTACTTC.

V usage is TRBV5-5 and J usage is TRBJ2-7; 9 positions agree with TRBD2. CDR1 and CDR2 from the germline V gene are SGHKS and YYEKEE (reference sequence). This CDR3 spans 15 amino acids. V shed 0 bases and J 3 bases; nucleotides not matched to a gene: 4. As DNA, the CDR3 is TGTGCCAGCAGCTTGGCCGGTAGCGGGGGCTACGAGCAGTACTTC. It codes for CASSLAGSGGYEQYF.

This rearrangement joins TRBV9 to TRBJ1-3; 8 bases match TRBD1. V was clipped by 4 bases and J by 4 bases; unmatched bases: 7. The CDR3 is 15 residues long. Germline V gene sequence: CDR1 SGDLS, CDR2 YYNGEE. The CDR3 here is CASSIGQGLGNTIYF. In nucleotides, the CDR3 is TGTGCCAGCAGCATCGGACAGGGACTCGGAAACACCATATATTTT.

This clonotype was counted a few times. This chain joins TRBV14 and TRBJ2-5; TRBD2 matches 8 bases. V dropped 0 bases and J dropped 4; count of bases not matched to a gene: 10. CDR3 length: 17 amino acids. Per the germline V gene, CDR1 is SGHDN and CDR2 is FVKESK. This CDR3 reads CASSQESGRGPGETQYF. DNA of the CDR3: TGTGCCAGCAGCCAAGAATCCGGGAGGGGTCCAGGAGAGACCCAGTACTTC.

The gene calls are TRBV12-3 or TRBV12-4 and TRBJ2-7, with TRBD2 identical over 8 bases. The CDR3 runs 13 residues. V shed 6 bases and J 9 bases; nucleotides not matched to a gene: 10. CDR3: CASSNPGLVVQYF. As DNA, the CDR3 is TGTGCCAGCAGCAATCCGGGACTAGTGGTGCAGTACTTC.

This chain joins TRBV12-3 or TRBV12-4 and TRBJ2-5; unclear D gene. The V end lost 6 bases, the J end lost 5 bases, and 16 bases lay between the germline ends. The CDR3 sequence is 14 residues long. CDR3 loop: CASRPDLSAETQYF. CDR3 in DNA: TGTGCCAGCAGGCCCGACCTCTCCGCGGAGACCCAGTACTTC.

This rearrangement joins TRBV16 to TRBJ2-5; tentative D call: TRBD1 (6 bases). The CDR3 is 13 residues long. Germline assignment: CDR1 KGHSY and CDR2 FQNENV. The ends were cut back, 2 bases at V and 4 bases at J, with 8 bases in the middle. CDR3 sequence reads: CASSQAGAETQYF. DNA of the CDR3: TGTGCCAGCAGCCAAGCAGGGGCAGAGACCCAGTACTTC.

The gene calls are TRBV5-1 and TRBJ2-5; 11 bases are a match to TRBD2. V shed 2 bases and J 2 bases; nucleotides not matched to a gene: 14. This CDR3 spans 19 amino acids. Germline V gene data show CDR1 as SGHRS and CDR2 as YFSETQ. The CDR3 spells CASSFKRLAGFDGQETQYF. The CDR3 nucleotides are TGCGCCAGCAGCTTTAAACGACTAGCGGGGTTTGACGGGCAAGAGACCCAGTACTTC.

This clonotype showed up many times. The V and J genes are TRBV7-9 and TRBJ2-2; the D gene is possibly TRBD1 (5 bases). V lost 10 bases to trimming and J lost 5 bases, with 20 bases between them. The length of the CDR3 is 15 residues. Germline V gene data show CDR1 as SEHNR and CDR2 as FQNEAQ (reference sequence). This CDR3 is CATPESGARTGELFF. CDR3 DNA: TGTGCCACTCCCGAAAGTGGGGCGAGAACCGGGGAGCTGTTTTTT.

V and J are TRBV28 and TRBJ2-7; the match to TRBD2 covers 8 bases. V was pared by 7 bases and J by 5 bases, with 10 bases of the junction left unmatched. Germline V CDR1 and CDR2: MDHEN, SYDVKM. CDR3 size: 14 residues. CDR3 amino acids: CASTWRGAINEQYF. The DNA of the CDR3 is TGTGCCAGCACCTGGCGGGGGGCGATCAACGAGCAGTACTTC.

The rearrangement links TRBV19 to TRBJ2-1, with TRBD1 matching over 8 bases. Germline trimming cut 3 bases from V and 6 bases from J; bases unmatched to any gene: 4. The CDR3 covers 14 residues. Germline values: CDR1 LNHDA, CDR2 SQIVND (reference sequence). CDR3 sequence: CASSIWDRSNEQFF. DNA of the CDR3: TGTGCCAGTAGTATTTGGGACAGGAGCAATGAGCAGTTCTTC.